Listed below are T cell receptor beta chains from one sample, sequenced in a study of T-cell reconstitution after alpha-beta-depleted transplantation in children. TCRdb independently ran MiXCR on the PCR reads; one entry per CDR3 protein. The profile shows about 200,000 distinct CDR3 sequences, under 20% of them singletons. The specimen was PBMCs, mostly from graft donor cells, collected 360 days after TCRalphabeta/CD19-depleted stem cell transplant. These receptors originate from a male patient between 2 and 10 years old who had a stem cell transplant for acute lymphoblastic leukemia, so the T cells may come from the graft donor. CDR3s leave out the opening cysteine and the closing phenylalanine or tryptophan. Each record gives: V gene, CDR3 protein.

TRBV5-3,ARGFGTGGGYT
TRBV10-2,ASSESGTDLRSGANVLT
TRBV15,ATRPGGGQLWVSSYNEQF
TRBV12-3/TRBV12-4,ASSPGLGTGELF
TRBV6-1,ATNRVVSAGNTIY
TRBV20-1,SAREPSGGSSYNEQF
TRBV10-3,AISETSGILADTQY
TRBV19,ASSINLRTGSNQPQH
TRBV5-1,ASSWRILAGAITPAKNIQY
TRBV7-6,ASSEYTGTGTYGYT
TRBV28,ASNRKGFPEAF
TRBV7-8,ASSLAWAGRQPQH
TRBV2,ASLPQAIQETQY
TRBV12-5,ASGLVVGPDNYGYT
TRBV12-3/TRBV12-4,ASSPQNQPQH
TRBV28,ASGMSHRADEQF
TRBV10-3,AISVVGSRTDTQY
TRBV12-3/TRBV12-4,ASSSGGGGYT
TRBV4-3,ASSHSSGGAANEQF
TRBV29-1,SALTVSSSAQY
TRBV2,ARGWTYYEQY
TRBV5-1,ASSLAPDSYEQY
TRBV18,ASSTLRTALYEQY
TRBV12-3/TRBV12-4,ASSPTGNTGELF
TRBV29-1,SVEGLAGGGYNEQF
TRBV5-1,ASTLIGDTQY
TRBV15,ATSRDMQPLQETQY
TRBV4-2,ASSQVRPSGGNEQF
TRBV10-3,AISESWTQY
TRBV12-3/TRBV12-4,ASSIRSGADTEAF
TRBV11-2,ASSLTPGLGTDTQY
TRBV5-1,ASSLDSAGVYTGELF
TRBV29-1,SVGGTNGYT